Given below is one TCR beta chain in context. The record originates from a study of control samples from healthy donors and cancer patients. Profiled with immunoSEQ multiplex PCR; TCRdb holds only in-frame clones, not every one. The profile shows roughly 120,000 clones, roughly 94% of them singletons. This CDR3 has 12 residues. In germline, CDR1 is MDHEN, CDR2 SYDVKM. V was pared by 8 bases and J by 1 base, with 8 bases between. Sequencing used blood. The chain combines TRBV28 with TRBJ2-5; D ambiguous. The receptor was isolated from a man aged 25 to 40 in good health. The CDR3 bases are TGTGCCAGCGGACGGACCCAAGAGACCCAGTACTTC. Protein: CASGRTQETQYF.